The present entry profiles one T cell receptor beta chain with its context. This clonotype was detected a few times. Base qualities are not at hand, and no much larger clone is one base apart. The sample belongs to a study of T cells after yellow fever vaccination (dated by TCRdb to between 2018 and 2021). Background on the whole study: The SMART-Seq v4 Ultra Low Input RNA kit was used to prepare libraries from fractions with low cell numbers. To follow T-cell clones before and after both primary and booster YFV17D yellow fever vaccination, bulk TCR alpha and beta repertoires underwent longitudinal sequencing. Two healthy male donors, one aged 18 to 29 and one aged 30 to 40 years, were included in the cohort. Blood samples were taken at several timepoints before and after primary and secondary immunization, and bulk PBMC replicates and cell subsets were isolated.

What the research found in general, with its limitations: Compared with the primary T-cell response, the secondary T-cell response was faster but weaker, reaching its peak on day 5 rather than on day 15. A small fraction of clonotypes showed up in both the CD4 and CD8 compartments, probably as a result of convergent recombination. Most clones expanded after primary vaccination (around 96% of CD4 and 88% of CD8) were re-detected after the booster, suggesting that broad memory maintenance occurred. The study included only two donors, which limits how far the findings can be generalized. Because abundant contaminating clonotypes from the bulk population could be contained in FACS-sorted repertoires, computational filtering was required.

TCR cDNA was made using 5'RACE template switching, a step that added a universal primer site and unique molecular identifiers. cDNA synthesis was primed from both the TCR alpha and TCR beta constant segments. Library amplification used two PCR steps, and the second PCR step added sample barcodes and sequencing adapters. Sequencing of the libraries was done on either Illumina HiSeq 2500 (2x100 bp) or NovaSeq (2x150 bp). The original pipeline was this. Demultiplexing of reads and collapsing into UMI consensus sequences were performed with MIGEC, and V(D)J alignment was carried out with MiXCR. Vaccine-responding clonotypes were defined with edgeR using replicate PBMC samples, requiring FDR below 0.01 and a log2 fold change above 5 up to day 15. CD4 or CD8 identity was assigned to each bulk clonotype according to whether the clonotype was present at higher abundance in the sequenced CD4 repertoire or the sequenced CD8 repertoire. Clonotypes enriched at least 10-fold in dextramer-positive over dextramer-negative fractions were defined as NS4B-specific, and CD4-biased clonotypes were excluded. The public reads were run again by TCRdb, first through fastp at Q25 and then through MiXCR, and only productive beta chains were kept. Each entry is one CDR3 protein sequence, shown with its most common DNA and genes. The authors' filters were not applied to this entry. This sample has fewer than 100,000 distinct CDR3 sequences in its table, and more than 7.5% of those were observed once. The ten largest clones capture 16% of the sample.

The treatment or condition label, as the study defines it: live attenuated yellow fever vaccine strain. A standard Ficoll-Paque protocol was used to isolate PBMCs from peripheral blood. Epitope-specific CD8 T cells were sorted using a dextramer loaded with the yellow fever NS4B epitope peptide, with anti-CD3 and anti-CD8 staining. TriZol was used to extract RNA from bulk PBMCs, from CD4 and CD8 fractions, and from dextramer-positive and dextramer-negative fractions. The CDR3, from cysteine to phenylalanine, totals 16 residues. Only the CDR3 DNA is retained, 48 bases long and in frame from the first base. The germline V gene encodes CDR1 LGHNA and CDR2 YSLEER. V drops 0 bases and J drops 8 bases, leaving 18 bases in between.

Here the chain combines TRBV4-3 and TRBJ2-3, with TRBD1 as a weak D call on 5 bases. The sequencing used CD8+ T cells not binding an NS4B(214-222) dextramer, sorted from PBMCs, collected more than 13 days after the first yellow fever vaccination. The sample's cell subset or site label, decoded: NS4B epitope dextramer-negative CD8 T cells. This TCR came from a man younger than 35 who received the YFV17D yellow fever vaccine. The bases read TGCGCCAGCAGCCAAGATTGGTATCAGGGATCCCCTACGCAGTATTTT. Its product reads: CASSQDWYQGSPTQYF.